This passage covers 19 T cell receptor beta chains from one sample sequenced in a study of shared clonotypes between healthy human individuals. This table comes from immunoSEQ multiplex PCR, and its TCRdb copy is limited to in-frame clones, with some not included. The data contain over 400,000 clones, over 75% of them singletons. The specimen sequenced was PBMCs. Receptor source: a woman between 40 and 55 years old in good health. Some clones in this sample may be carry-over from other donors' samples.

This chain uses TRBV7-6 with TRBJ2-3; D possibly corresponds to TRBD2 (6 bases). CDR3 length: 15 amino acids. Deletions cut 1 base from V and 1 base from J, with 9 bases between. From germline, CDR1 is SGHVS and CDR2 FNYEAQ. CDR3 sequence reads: CASSLGWGGTDTQYF. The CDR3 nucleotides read TGTGCCAGCAGCTTAGGATGGGGGGGCACAGATACGCAGTATTTT.

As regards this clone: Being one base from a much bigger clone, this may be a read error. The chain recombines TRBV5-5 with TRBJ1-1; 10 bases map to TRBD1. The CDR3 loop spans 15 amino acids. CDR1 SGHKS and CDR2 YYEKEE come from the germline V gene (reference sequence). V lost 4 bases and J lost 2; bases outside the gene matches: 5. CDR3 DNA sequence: TGTGCCAGCAGCGCCGCGACAGGGGGCAACACTGAAGCTTTCTTT. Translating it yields CASSAATGGNTEAFF.

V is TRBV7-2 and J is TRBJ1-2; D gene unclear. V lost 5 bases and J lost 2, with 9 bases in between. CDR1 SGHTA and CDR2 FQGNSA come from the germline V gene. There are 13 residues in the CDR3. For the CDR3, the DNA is TGTGCCAGCAGCCTAACAGTCAACTATGGCTACACCTTC. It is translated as CASSLTVNYGYTF. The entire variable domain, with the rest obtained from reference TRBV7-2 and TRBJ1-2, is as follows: GAGVSQSPSNKVTEKGKDVELRCDPISGHTALYWYRQSLGQGLEFLIYFQGNSAPDKSGLPSDRFSAERTGGSVSTLTIQRTQQEDSAVYLCASSLTVNYGYTFGSGTRLTVV.

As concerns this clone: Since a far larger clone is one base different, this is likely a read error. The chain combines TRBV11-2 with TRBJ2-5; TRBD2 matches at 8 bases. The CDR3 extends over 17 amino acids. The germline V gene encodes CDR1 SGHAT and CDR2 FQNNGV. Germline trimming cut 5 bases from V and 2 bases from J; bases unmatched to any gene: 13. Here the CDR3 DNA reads TGTGCCAGCAGCGTAGCCGGGCTCGCGGGAGGACAAGAGACCCAGTACTTC. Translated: CASSVAGLAGGQETQYF.

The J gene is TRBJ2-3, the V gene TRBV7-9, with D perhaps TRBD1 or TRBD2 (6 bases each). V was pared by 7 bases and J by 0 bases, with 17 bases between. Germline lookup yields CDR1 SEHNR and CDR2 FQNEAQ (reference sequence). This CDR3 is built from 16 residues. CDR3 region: CASNPPGGRSTDTQYF. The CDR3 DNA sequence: TGTGCCAGCAACCCCCCTGGGGGGCGAAGCACAGATACGCAGTATTTT.

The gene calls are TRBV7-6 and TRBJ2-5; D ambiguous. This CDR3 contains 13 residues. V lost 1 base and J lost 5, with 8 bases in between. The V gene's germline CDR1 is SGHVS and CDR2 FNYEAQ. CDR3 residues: CASSLVVVETQYF. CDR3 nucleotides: TGTGCCAGCAGCTTAGTAGTCGTGGAGACCCAGTACTTC.

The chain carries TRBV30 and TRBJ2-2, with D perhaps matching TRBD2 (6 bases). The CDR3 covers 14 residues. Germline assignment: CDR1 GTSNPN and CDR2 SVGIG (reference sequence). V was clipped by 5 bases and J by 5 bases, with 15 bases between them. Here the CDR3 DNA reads TGTGCCTGGGCTCGTAGCGGCAGAACCGGGGAGCTGTTTTTT. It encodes CAWARSGRTGELFF. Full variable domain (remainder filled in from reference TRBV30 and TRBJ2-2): SQTIHQWPATLVQPVGSPLSLECTVEGTSNPNLYWYRQAAGRGLQLLFYSVGIGQISSEVPQNLSASRPQDRQFILSSKKLLLSDSGFYLCAWARSGRTGELFFGEGSRLTVL.

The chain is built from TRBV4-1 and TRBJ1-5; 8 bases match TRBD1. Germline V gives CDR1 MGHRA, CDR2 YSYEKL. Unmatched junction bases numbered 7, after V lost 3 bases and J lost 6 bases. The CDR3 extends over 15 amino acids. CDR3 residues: CASSQGQGAFQPQHF. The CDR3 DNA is TGCGCCAGCAGCCAGGGGCAGGGGGCCTTTCAGCCCCAGCATTTT.

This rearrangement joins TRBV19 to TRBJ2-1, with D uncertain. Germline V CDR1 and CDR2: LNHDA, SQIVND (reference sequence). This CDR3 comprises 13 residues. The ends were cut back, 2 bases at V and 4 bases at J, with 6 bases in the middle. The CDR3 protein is CASSIRRYNEQFF. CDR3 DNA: TGTGCCAGTAGTATAAGGCGGTACAATGAGCAGTTCTTC. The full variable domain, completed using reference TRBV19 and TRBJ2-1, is DGGITQSPKYLFRKEGQNVTLSCEQNLNHDAMYWYRQDPGQGLRLIYYSQIVNDFQKGDIAEGYSVSREKKESFPLTVTSAQKNPTAFYLCASSIRRYNEQFFGPGTRLTVL.

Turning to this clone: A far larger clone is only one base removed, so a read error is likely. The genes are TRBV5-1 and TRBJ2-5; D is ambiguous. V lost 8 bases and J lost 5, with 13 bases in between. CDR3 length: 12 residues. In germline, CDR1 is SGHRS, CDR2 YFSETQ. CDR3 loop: CASSVGTETQYF. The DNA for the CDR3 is TGCGCCAGTTCAGTGGGCACGGAGACCCAGTACTTC.

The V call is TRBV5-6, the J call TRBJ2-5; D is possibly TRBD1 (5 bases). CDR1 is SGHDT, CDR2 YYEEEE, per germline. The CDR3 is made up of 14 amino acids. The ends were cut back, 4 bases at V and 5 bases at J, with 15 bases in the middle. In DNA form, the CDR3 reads TGTGCCAGCAGCCCACTCACAGGTGGGGAGACCCAGTACTTC. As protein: CASSPLTGGETQYF.

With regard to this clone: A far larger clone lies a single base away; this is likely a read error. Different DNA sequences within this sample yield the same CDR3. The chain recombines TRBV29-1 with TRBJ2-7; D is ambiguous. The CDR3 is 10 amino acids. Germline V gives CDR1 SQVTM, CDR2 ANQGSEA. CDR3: CSVTEYEQYF. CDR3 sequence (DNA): TGCAGTGTAACAGAGTACGAGCAGTACTTC.

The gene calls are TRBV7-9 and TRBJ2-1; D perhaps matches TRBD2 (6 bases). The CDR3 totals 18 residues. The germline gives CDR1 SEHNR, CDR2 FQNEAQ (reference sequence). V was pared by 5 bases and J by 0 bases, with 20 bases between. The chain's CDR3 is CASSKSWDLRSSYNEQFF. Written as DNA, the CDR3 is TGTGCCAGCAGCAAATCTTGGGACTTAAGAAGCTCCTACAATGAGCAGTTCTTC.

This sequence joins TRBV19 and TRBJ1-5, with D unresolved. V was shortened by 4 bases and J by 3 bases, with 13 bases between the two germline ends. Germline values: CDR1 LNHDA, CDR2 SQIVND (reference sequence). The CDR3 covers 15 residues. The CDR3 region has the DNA TGTGCCAGTAGTAAGGGTCTTGCTCACAATCAGCCCCAGCATTTT. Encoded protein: CASSKGLAHNQPQHF.

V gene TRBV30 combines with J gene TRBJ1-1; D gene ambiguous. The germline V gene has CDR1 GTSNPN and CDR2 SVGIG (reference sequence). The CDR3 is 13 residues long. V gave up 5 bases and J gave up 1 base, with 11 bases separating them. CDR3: CAWSFNRNTEAFF. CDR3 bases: TGTGCCTGGTCTTTCAACAGGAACACTGAAGCTTTCTTT.

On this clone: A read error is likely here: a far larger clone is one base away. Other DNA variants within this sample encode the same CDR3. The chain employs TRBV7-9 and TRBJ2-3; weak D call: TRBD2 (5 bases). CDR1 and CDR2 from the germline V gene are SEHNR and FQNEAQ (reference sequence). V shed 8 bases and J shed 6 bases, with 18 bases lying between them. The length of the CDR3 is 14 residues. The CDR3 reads CASLAGGGRDTQYF. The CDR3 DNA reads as TGTGCCAGCCTGGCGGGTGGCGGAAGGGATACGCAGTATTTT.

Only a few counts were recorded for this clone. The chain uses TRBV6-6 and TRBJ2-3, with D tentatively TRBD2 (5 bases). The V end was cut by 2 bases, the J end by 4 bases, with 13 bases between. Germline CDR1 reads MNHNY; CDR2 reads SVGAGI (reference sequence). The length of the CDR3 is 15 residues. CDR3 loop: CASSYQQRAPDTQYF. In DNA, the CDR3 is TGTGCCAGCAGTTACCAACAGAGGGCACCAGATACGCAGTATTTT.

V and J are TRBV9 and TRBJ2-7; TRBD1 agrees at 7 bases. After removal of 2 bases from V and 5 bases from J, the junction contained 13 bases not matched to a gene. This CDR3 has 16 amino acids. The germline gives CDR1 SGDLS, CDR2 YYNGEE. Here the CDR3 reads CASSVSTGQTDDEQYF. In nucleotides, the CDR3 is TGTGCCAGCAGCGTCTCCACGGGACAGACCGACGACGAGCAGTACTTC.

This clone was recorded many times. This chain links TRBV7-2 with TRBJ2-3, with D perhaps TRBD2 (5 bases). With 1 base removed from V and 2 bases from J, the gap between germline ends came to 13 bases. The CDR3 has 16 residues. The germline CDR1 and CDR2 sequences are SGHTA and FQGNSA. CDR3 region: CASSLDPSSVTDTQYF. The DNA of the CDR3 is TGTGCCAGCAGCTTAGACCCGAGTAGCGTCACAGATACGCAGTATTTT.